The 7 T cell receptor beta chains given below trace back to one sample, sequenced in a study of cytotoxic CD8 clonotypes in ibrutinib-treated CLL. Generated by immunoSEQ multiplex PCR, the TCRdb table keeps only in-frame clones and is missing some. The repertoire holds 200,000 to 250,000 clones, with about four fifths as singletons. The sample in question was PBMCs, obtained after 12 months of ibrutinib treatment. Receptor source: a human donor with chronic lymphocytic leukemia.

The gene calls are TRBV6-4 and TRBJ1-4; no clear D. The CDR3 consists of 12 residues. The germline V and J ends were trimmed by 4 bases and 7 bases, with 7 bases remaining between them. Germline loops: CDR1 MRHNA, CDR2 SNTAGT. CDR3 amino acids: CASSATGEKLFF. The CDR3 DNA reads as TGTGCCAGCAGTGCCACGGGTGAAAAACTGTTTTTT.

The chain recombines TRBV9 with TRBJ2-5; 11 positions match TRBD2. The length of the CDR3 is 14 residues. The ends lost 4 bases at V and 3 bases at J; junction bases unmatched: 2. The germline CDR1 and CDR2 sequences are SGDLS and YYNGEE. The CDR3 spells CASSRGLAEETQYF. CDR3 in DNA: TGTGCCAGCAGCAGGGGACTAGCGGAAGAGACCCAGTACTTC.

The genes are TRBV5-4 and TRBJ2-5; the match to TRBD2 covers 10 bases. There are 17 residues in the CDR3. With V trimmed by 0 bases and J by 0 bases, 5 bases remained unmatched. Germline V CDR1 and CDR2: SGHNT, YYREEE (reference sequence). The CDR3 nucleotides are TGTGCCAGCAGCTTGGAGCTGGGACTAGCGTACCAAGAGACCCAGTACTTC. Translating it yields CASSLELGLAYQETQYF. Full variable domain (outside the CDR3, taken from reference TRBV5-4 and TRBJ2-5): ETGVTQSPTHLIKTRGQQVTLRCSSQSGHNTVSWYQQALGQGPQFIFQYYREEENGRGNFPPRFSGLQFPNYSSELNVNALELDDSALYLCASSLELGLAYQETQYFGPGTRLLVL.

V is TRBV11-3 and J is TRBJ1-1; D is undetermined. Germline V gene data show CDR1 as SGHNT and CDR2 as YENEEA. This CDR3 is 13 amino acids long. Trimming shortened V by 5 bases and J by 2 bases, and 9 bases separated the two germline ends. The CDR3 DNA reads TGTGCCAGCAGCGTTGCTGCCAACACTGAAGCTTTCTTT. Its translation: CASSVAANTEAFF.

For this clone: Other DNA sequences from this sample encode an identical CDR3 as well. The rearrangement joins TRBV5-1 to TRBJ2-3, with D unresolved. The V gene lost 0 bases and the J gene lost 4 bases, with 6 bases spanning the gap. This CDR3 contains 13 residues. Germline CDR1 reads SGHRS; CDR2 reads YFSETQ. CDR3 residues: CASSLGGSDTQYF. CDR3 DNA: TGCGCCAGCAGCTTGGGGGGATCAGATACGCAGTATTTT.

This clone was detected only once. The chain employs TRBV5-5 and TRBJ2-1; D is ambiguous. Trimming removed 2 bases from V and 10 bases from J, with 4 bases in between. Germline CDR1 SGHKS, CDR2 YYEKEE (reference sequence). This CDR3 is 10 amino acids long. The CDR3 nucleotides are TGTGCCAGCAGCTTAGGAGAGCAGTTCTTC. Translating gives CASSLGEQFF.

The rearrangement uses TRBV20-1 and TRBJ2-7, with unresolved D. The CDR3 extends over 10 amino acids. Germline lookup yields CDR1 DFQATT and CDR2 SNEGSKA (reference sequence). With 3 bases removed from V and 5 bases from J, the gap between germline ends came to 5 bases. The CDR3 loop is CSASDNEQYF. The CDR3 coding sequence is TGCAGTGCTAGCGATAACGAGCAGTACTTC.